The 26 T cell receptor beta chains below come from one sample, sequenced in a study of metastatic and nonmetastatic thyroid tumors. Thyroid surgery had not been preceded by any treatment in any patient. TCRdb recomputed clones from the PCR reads via MiXCR. Of 15,000 to 20,000 clones listed, around 30% are singletons. The sequencing sample was made of tumor tissue. The receptor source for this set is a female donor with papillary thyroid cancer or a benign thyroid nodule (not recorded which). Some clones in this sample may be carry-over from other donors' samples.

This clone was found a few times. This chain links TRBV28 with TRBJ2-7; TRBD1 is a possible D gene (5 bases). V was shortened by 6 bases and J by 5 bases, with 14 bases between the two germline ends. The CDR3 has 13 amino acids. CDR1 is MDHEN, CDR2 SYDVKM, per germline. CDR3 residues: CASSPSWGHEQYF. DNA for the CDR3: TGTGCCAGCAGCCCGTCCTGGGGCCACGAGCAGTACTTC.

The rearrangement uses TRBV2 and TRBJ2-3; 7 nucleotides line up with TRBD2. The CDR3 has 12 amino acids. V shed 0 bases, J shed 11 bases, and the junction held 2 bases outside the gene matches. CDR1 is SNHLY and CDR2 is FYNNEI in the germline V gene. The CDR3 here is CASSEALAEQYF. The CDR3 DNA follows: TGTGCCAGCAGTGAAGCGCTAGCGGAGCAGTATTTT. The full variable domain, completed using reference TRBV2 and TRBJ2-3, is EPEVTQTPSHQVTQMGQEVILRCVPISNHLYFYWYRQILGQKVEFLVSFYNNEISEKSEIFDDQFSVERPDGSNFTLKIRSTKLEDSAMYFCASSEALAEQYFGPGTRLTVL.

This clone occurred many times. The V and J genes are TRBV6-1 and TRBJ2-7; TRBD1 matches at 10 bases. V was pared by 7 bases and J by 4 bases, with 13 bases of the junction left unmatched. The CDR3 length is 16 residues. CDR1 is MNHNS and CDR2 is SASEGT in the germline V gene. The CDR3 sequence: CASKASGQGGIYEQYF. In DNA form, the CDR3 reads TGTGCCAGCAAAGCTTCAGGACAGGGGGGAATTTACGAGCAGTACTTC.

This clone turned up a few times. The genes are TRBV6-4 and TRBJ2-1; 8 nucleotides line up with TRBD2. Trimming cost V 3 bases and J 9 bases; bases outside gene matches: 7. Germline lookup yields CDR1 MRHNA and CDR2 SNTAGT. The CDR3 has 14 residues. The CDR3 coding sequence is TGTGCCAGCAGTGAAGAGCGGGAGACCTCTGAGCAGTTCTTC. Translated, it gives CASSEERETSEQFF.

The chain combines TRBV5-1 with TRBJ2-7, with 10 bases lining up with TRBD2. CDR1 is SGHRS and CDR2 is YFSETQ in the germline V gene. With 4 bases clipped from V and 1 base from J, the junction kept 8 bases outside the gene matches. This CDR3 is built from 16 residues. The CDR3 sequence is CASSPSSGRGSYEQYF. The CDR3 DNA is TGCGCCAGCAGCCCCTCTAGCGGGAGAGGATCCTACGAGCAGTACTTC.

The chain employs TRBV7-6 and TRBJ2-3; the D gene is possibly TRBD2 (7 bases). Germline CDR1 is SGHVS and CDR2 is FNYEAQ. Trimming stripped 3 bases from V and 5 bases from J, with 15 bases between. The CDR3 contains 15 residues. The CDR3 nucleotides read TGTGCCAGCAGCTTGCTCGGGGGGCGCGAAGATACGCAGTATTTT. This gives the protein CASSLLGGREDTQYF. Together with reference TRBV7-6 and TRBJ2-3, the CDR3 gives the full variable domain: GAGVSQSPRYKVTKRGQDVALRCDPISGHVSLYWYRQALGQGPEFLTYFNYEAQQDKSGLPNDRFSAERPEGSISTLTIQRTEQRDSAMYRCASSLLGGREDTQYFGPGTRLTVL.

This clone is deemed medium-sized. V usage is TRBV9 and J usage is TRBJ1-3, with TRBD1 matching over 9 bases. Germline CDR1 reads SGDLS; CDR2 reads YYNGEE. This CDR3 spans 14 amino acids. Trimming cost V 3 bases and J 8 bases; bases outside gene matches: 6. The CDR3 DNA sequence: TGTGCCAGCAGCGACCGGACAGGGGAGCACACCATATATTTT. Translation gives CASSDRTGEHTIYF. Based on the CDR3 plus reference TRBV9 and TRBJ1-3, the full variable domain is DSGVTQTPKHLITATGQRVTLRCSPRSGDLSVYWYQQSLDQGLQFLIQYYNGEERAKGNILERFSAQQFPDLHSELNLSSLELGDSALYFCASSDRTGEHTIYFGEGSWLTVV.

The sample holds a few counts of this clone. This chain links TRBV19 with TRBJ1-1, with 9 positions matching TRBD1. V lost 4 bases and J lost 4; bases outside the gene matches: 7. CDR1 LNHDA and CDR2 SQIVND come from the germline V gene (reference sequence). This CDR3 has 15 residues. The CDR3 DNA reads as TGTGCCAGTAGTAACCTCAGACAGGGGGGCACTGAAGCTTTCTTT. Translation: CASSNLRQGGTEAFF.

V and J are TRBV3-1 and TRBJ2-2; tentative D call: TRBD2 (6 bases). This CDR3 contains 12 residues. Germline-derived CDR1 and CDR2 are LGHDT and YNNKEL (reference sequence). Trimming removed 4 bases at V and 7 bases at J, with 7 bases between. The CDR3 region is CASSPGSGELFF. The CDR3 nucleotides are TGTGCCAGCAGCCCCGGGAGCGGGGAGCTGTTTTTT.

By sample fraction, this clone is medium-sized. The rearrangement links TRBV30 to TRBJ1-3, with 7 nucleotides matching TRBD1. The CDR3 length is 14 residues. Germline V gives CDR1 GTSNPN, CDR2 SVGIG (reference sequence). Trimming cost V 3 bases and J 4 bases; bases outside gene matches: 6. CDR3 sequence reads: CAWSAKGAGNTIYF. Here the CDR3 DNA reads TGTGCCTGGAGCGCTAAGGGGGCCGGAAACACCATATATTTT.

V gene TRBV7-2 combines with J gene TRBJ2-3; D gene unclear. Germline-derived CDR1 and CDR2 are SGHTA and FQGNSA. V was trimmed by 1 base and J by 4 bases, leaving 3 bases between them. The CDR3 extends over 12 amino acids. The CDR3 coding sequence is TGTGCCAGCAGCTTAGGGGCAGATACGCAGTATTTT. Its translation: CASSLGADTQYF.

V is TRBV6-2 or TRBV6-3 and J is TRBJ2-3; TRBD2 matches at 9 bases. V shed 5 bases and J 2 bases; nucleotides not matched to a gene: 17. Germline V gene sequence: CDR1 MNHEY, CDR2 SVGEGT. The CDR3 sequence is 19 residues long. The CDR3 protein is CASSTRDSGTSYNTDTQYF. In DNA form, the CDR3 reads TGTGCCAGCAGTACCCGGGACAGCGGGACTAGCTATAACACAGATACGCAGTATTTT.

Relative to its sample, this clone is medium-sized. V usage is TRBV12-3 or TRBV12-4 and J usage is TRBJ2-5, with unresolved D. The CDR3 has 14 residues. V lost 2 bases, J lost 1 base, and 8 bases lay in between. CDR3 nucleotide sequence: TGTGCCAGCAGTTTACCGACAAGCCAAGAGACCCAGTACTTC. Translating gives CASSLPTSQETQYF.

The chain employs TRBV19 and TRBJ1-5; 7 bases are a match to TRBD1. CDR1 and CDR2 (germline): LNHDA, SQIVND (reference sequence). This CDR3 contains 13 residues. J lost 5 bases, V lost 3 bases, and 1 base had no gene match. The CDR3: CASSIQGDQPQHF. CDR3 sequence (DNA): TGTGCCAGTAGTATCCAGGGGGATCAGCCCCAGCATTTT.

J is TRBJ1-5 and V is TRBV28, with D uncertain. CDR1 is MDHEN and CDR2 is SYDVKM in the germline V gene. The CDR3 has 14 amino acids. With 5 bases removed from V and 0 bases from J, the gap between germline ends came to 8 bases. The CDR3 DNA reads as TGTGCCAGCAGTAGCGGGGATAGCAATCAGCCCCAGCATTTT. This sequence encodes CASSSGDSNQPQHF.

V and J are TRBV7-3 and TRBJ2-2; TRBD2 agrees at 9 bases. The V gene end was trimmed by 2 bases and the J gene end by 4 bases; junction bases not matched to a gene: 5. The CDR3 runs 16 residues. The germline CDR1 and CDR2 sequences are SGHTA and FQGTGA. CDR3 nucleotides: TGTGCCAGCAGCTTAGTGCGGGGGGGCAGCACCGGGGAGCTGTTTTTT. It codes for CASSLVRGGSTGELFF.

The rearrangement uses TRBV27 and TRBJ2-1, with 9 bases that match TRBD1. The CDR3 has 14 amino acids. V was clipped by 3 bases and J by 6 bases; unmatched bases: 3. Germline CDR1 reads MNHEY; CDR2 reads SMNVEV (reference sequence). DNA for the CDR3: TGTGCCAGCAGTTTTCGGGGACAGGGCAATGAGCAGTTCTTC. This encodes CASSFRGQGNEQFF.

Ten or more counts support this clone. This chain connects TRBV19 to TRBJ1-3; perhaps TRBD1 as D (6 bases). Germline CDR1 and CDR2: LNHDA and SQIVND (reference sequence). The V end was cut by 3 bases, the J end by 0 bases, with 12 bases between. This CDR3 has 16 amino acids. CDR3 in amino acids: CASSIGGPSSGNTIYF. The CDR3 DNA follows: TGTGCCAGTAGTATTGGGGGCCCGAGCTCTGGAAACACCATATATTTT.

The J gene is TRBJ2-3, the V gene TRBV10-2, with 10 bases fitting TRBD2. Germline trimming cut 7 bases from V and 5 bases from J; bases unmatched to any gene: 3. Germline CDR1 reads WSHSY; CDR2 reads SAAADI. The CDR3 has 13 residues. The CDR3 sequence: CASKVAGGDTQYF. The CDR3 coding sequence is TGCGCCAGCAAGGTAGCGGGAGGAGATACGCAGTATTTT.

This clone was seen a handful of times. This chain uses TRBV19 with TRBJ2-7; 9 positions match TRBD1. The CDR3 length is 14 residues. Trimming cost V 5 bases and J 4 bases; bases outside gene matches: 6. Germline loops: CDR1 LNHDA, CDR2 SQIVND (reference sequence). CDR3 sequence reads: CASSQTGTGYEQYF. As DNA, the CDR3 is TGTGCCAGTAGTCAAACCGGGACAGGGTACGAGCAGTACTTC. Together with reference TRBV19 and TRBJ2-7, the CDR3 gives the full variable domain: DGGITQSPKYLFRKEGQNVTLSCEQNLNHDAMYWYRQDPGQGLRLIYYSQIVNDFQKGDIAEGYSVSREKKESFPLTVTSAQKNPTAFYLCASSQTGTGYEQYFGPGTRLTVT.

The chain combines TRBV30 with TRBJ2-5, with D unclear. The V and J ends lost 4 bases and 3 bases respectively, with 12 bases between them. There are 13 residues in the CDR3. Germline loops: CDR1 GTSNPN, CDR2 SVGIG (reference sequence). The CDR3 bases are TGTGCCTGGAACCCCCAGACGAAAGAGACCCAGTACTTC. Translation gives CAWNPQTKETQYF.

The V call is TRBV6-1, the J call TRBJ2-1; D is uncertain. CDR3 length: 15 residues. The germline CDR1 and CDR2 sequences are MNHNS and SASEGT. Between the trimmed V and J ends, which lost 3 bases and 4 bases, there was a span of 13 bases. CDR3 in DNA: TGTGCCAGCAGTGAGTCCCCCAGTAGATACAATGAGCAGTTCTTC. Encoded protein: CASSESPSRYNEQFF.

The V and J genes are TRBV3-1 and TRBJ2-7, with D unclear. Germline V gives CDR1 LGHDT, CDR2 YNNKEL (reference sequence). The CDR3 sequence is 14 residues long. Trimming took 0 bases from V and 9 from J, leaving 15 bases between them. The chain's CDR3 is CASSQEIWQHGQYF. In DNA form, the CDR3 reads TGTGCCAGCAGCCAAGAGATATGGCAACACGGGCAGTACTTC.

The chain couples TRBV11-2 to TRBJ2-5, with 9 bases aligning to TRBD2. After removal of 3 bases from V and 0 bases from J, the junction contained 2 bases not matched to a gene. This CDR3 has 15 amino acids. CDR1 SGHAT and CDR2 FQNNGV come from the germline V gene. DNA of the CDR3: TGTGCCAGCAGCTTGACTAGCGGAGACCAAGAGACCCAGTACTTC. Its translation: CASSLTSGDQETQYF.

The chain employs TRBV7-8 and TRBJ2-2, with 14 bases that match TRBD2. Germline values: CDR1 SGHVS, CDR2 FQNEAQ. The CDR3 runs to 18 residues. With V trimmed by 5 bases and J by 5 bases, 10 bases remained unmatched. The CDR3 DNA is TGTGCCAGCAGCCCGGGGACTAGCGGGAGAGGGTGGACCGGGGAGCTGTTTTTT. Its protein product is CASSPGTSGRGWTGELFF.

The gene calls are TRBV11-3 and TRBJ2-2; possible D gene TRBD2, 6 bases. Germline CDR1 is SGHNT and CDR2 is YENEEA. Trimming removed 4 bases at V and 2 bases at J, with 14 bases between. The CDR3 length is 16 residues. Written as DNA, the CDR3 is TGTGCCAGCAGCTCGGTTCGCGGGGTAAACACCGGGGAGCTGTTTTTT. Its translation is CASSSVRGVNTGELFF.